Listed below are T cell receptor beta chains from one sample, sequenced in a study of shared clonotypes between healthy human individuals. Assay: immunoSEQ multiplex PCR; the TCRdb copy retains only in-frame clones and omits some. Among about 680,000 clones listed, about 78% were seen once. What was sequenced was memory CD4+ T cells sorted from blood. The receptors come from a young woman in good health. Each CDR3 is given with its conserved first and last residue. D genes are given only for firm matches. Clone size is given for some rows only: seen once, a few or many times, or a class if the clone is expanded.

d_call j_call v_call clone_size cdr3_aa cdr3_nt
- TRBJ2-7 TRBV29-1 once CSVEARQGTVRVQYF TGCAGCGTTGAAGCCAGGCAGGGGACGGTCAGGGTGCAGTACTTC
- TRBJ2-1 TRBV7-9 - CASSSRQGNEQFF TGTGCCAGCAGCTCGCGTCAGGGCAATGAGCAGTTCTTC
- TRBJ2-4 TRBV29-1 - CSVEVGAGRNIQYF TGCAGCGTTGAGGTAGGGGCTGGGAGAAACATTCAGTACTTC
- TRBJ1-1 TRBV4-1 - CASSLRDNAEAFF TGCGCCAGCAGCCTCCGGGACAATGCTGAAGCTTTCTTT
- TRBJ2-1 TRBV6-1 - CASSHTGFRRYEQFF TGTGCCAGCAGTCACACAGGGTTTCGACGGTACGAGCAGTTCTTC
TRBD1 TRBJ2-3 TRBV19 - CASSGTGLTDTQYF TGTGCCAGTAGTGGGACAGGGCTCACAGATACGCAGTATTTT
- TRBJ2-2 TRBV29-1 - CSVEDRHTGELFF TGCAGCGTTGAAGATCGGCACACCGGGGAGCTGTTTTTT
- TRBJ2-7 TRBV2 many CASSVVTQPNEQYF TGTGCCAGCAGTGTAGTAACCCAGCCCAACGAGCAGTACTTC
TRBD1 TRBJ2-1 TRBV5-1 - CASSRGTGDNEQFF TGCGCCAGCAGCCGAGGGACAGGGGACAATGAGCAGTTCTTC
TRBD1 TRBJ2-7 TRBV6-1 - CASSDQGARSYEQYF TGTGCCAGCAGTGACCAGGGGGCCCGATCCTACGAGCAGTACTTC
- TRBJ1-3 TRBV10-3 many CAINQDVSSGNTIYF TGTGCCATCAATCAAGACGTAAGCTCTGGAAACACCATATATTTT
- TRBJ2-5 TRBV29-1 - CSVESGGLQETQYF TGCAGCGTTGAATCCGGGGGCCTCCAAGAGACCCAGTACTTC
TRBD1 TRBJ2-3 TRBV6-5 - CASSYHGTGRTDTQYF TGTGCCAGCAGTTACCATGGGACAGGGAGGACAGATACGCAGTATTTT
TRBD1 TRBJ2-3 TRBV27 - CASDKRGTGRGDTQYF TGTGCCAGCGATAAACGGGGGACAGGGAGGGGAGATACGCAGTATTTT
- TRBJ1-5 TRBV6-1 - CASSGPGHHSGNQPQHF TGTGCCAGCAGTGGTCCGGGACACCACTCGGGCAATCAGCCCCAGCATTTT
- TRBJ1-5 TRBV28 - CASSFQLGQPQHF TGTGCCAGCAGTTTCCAATTAGGTCAGCCCCAGCATTTT
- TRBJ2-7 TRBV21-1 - CASSKAWGDRVYEQYF TGTGCCAGCAGCAAAGCGTGGGGGGACAGAGTTTACGAGCAGTACTTC
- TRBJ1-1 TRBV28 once CATQTPREAFF TGTGCCACCCAGACCCCGCGGGAAGCTTTCTTT
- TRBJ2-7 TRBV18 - CASSPPAPSSYEQYF TGTGCCAGCTCACCACCAGCGCCTAGCTCCTACGAGCAGTACTTC
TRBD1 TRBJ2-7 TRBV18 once CASSPSTGVSYEQYF TGTGCCAGCTCACCATCTACAGGGGTCTCCTACGAGCAGTACTTC
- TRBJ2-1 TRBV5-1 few CASSWDGPHNEQFF TGCGCCAGCAGCTGGGACGGGCCTCACAATGAGCAGTTCTTC
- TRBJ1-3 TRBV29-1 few CSFGWGNTIYF TGCAGCTTTGGGTGGGGAAACACCATATATTTT
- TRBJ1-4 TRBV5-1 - CASMVGAPDEKLFF TGCGCCAGCATGGTGGGGGCGCCGGATGAAAAACTGTTTTTT
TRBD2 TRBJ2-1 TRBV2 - CASRYREGYNEQFF TGTGCCAGCAGATATCGGGAGGGATACAATGAGCAGTTCTTC
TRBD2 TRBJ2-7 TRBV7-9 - CASSPSGTQQGEQYF TGTGCCAGCAGCCCGAGCGGGACCCAGCAGGGCGAGCAGTACTTC
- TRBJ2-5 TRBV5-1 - CASSSNPGLEKTQYF TGCGCCAGCAGCTCTAACCCGGGACTTGAGAAGACCCAGTACTTC
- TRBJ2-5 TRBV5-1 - CASSLGTAKNTQYF TGCGCCAGCAGCTTGGGGACGGCTAAGAACACCCAGTACTTC
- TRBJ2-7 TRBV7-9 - CASSLTDYEQYF TGTGCCAGCAGCTTGACGGACTACGAGCAGTACTTC
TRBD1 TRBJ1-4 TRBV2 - CASRSQGEREKLFF TGTGCCAGCAGGAGCCAGGGGGAGCGGGAAAAACTGTTTTTT
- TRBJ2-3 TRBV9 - CASSVNVAADTQYF TGTGCCAGCAGCGTAAACGTGGCGGCAGATACGCAGTATTTT
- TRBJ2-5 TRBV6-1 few CASRSAGHSGETQYF TGTGCCAGCAGGTCCGCGGGACACTCAGGAGAGACCCAGTACTTC
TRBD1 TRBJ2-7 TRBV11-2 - CASSPSGGVGYEQYF TGTGCCAGCAGCCCATCAGGGGGAGTGGGCTACGAGCAGTACTTC
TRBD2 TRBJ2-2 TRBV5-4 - CASSLDGRALTGELFF TGTGCCAGCAGCTTGGACGGGAGGGCCCTCACCGGGGAGCTGTTTTTT
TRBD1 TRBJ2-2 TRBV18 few CASSPGQTFSGELFF TGTGCCAGCTCACCGGGACAGACGTTTTCCGGGGAGCTGTTTTTT
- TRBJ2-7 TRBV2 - CARAGTALGEQYF TGTGCCAGAGCCGGGACCGCGTTAGGCGAGCAGTACTTC
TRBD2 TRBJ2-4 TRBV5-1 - CASSLAGLAGSAKNIQYF TGCGCCAGCAGCTTGGCCGGGCTAGCGGGTTCAGCCAAAAACATTCAGTACTTC
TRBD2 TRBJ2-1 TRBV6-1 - CASSDHRDYSNEQFF TGTGCCAGCAGTGATCACCGGGACTACTCTAATGAGCAGTTCTTC
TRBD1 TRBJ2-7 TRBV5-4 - CASSTQQGWANEQYF TGTGCCAGCAGCACTCAACAGGGGTGGGCTAACGAGCAGTACTTC
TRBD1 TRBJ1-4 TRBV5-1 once CASSLTGDEKLFF TGCGCCAGCAGCTTGACAGGGGATGAAAAACTGTTTTTT
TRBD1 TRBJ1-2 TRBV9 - CASSEGGTDLSYGYTF TGTGCCAGCAGCGAGGGAGGGACAGATCTCTCCTATGGCTACACCTTC
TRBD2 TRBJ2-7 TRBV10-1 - CASSESIGGRGLYEQYF TGCGCCAGCAGTGAGTCGATTGGCGGGAGGGGTCTCTACGAGCAGTACTTC
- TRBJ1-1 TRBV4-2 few CASSQDFGGTEAFF TGTGCCAGCAGCCAAGATTTTGGGGGAACTGAAGCTTTCTTT
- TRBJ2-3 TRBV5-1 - CASSLLLGTDTQYF TGCGCCAGCAGCTTGCTGTTGGGAACAGATACGCAGTATTTT
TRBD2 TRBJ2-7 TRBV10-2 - CASSVLSSGRPYEQYF TGCGCCAGCAGTGTGCTTAGTAGCGGGAGACCCTACGAGCAGTACTTC
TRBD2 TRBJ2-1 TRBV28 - CASSAVSGSSYNEQFF TGTGCCAGCAGTGCCGTCAGCGGGAGCTCCTACAATGAGCAGTTCTTC
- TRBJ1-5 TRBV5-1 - CASSLIGESNQPQHF TGCGCCAGCAGCTTGATCGGGGAGAGCAATCAGCCCCAGCATTTT
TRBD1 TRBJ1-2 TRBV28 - CASSMTQGAHTF TGTGCCAGCAGCATGACCCAGGGGGCCCACACCTTC